This TCR beta chain was recovered during a study of blood T cell repertoires in COVID-19. Study-wide context: T cells, B-cell-depleted T cells, or PBMCs provided the cDNA or gDNA that served as material.

Profiling relied on immunoSEQ multiplex PCR, and the TCRdb table lists in-frame clones only, not all of them. In the table there are some 190,000 clones, approximately 85% of which are singletons. The V gene lost 7 bases and the J gene lost 5 bases, with 13 bases spanning the gap. Germline V CDR1 and CDR2: SNHLY, FYNNEI. The CDR3 totals 13 residues. V usage is TRBV2 and J usage is TRBJ2-3, with D perhaps TRBD2 (5 bases). Sequenced input: peripheral blood. The origin of this receptor is a human donor with active or convalescent COVID-19. The donor label of this sample is uncertain. The CDR3 is CASMGAAKDTQYF. The CDR3 region has the DNA TGTGCCAGCATGGGAGCTGCAAAAGATACGCAGTATTTT.